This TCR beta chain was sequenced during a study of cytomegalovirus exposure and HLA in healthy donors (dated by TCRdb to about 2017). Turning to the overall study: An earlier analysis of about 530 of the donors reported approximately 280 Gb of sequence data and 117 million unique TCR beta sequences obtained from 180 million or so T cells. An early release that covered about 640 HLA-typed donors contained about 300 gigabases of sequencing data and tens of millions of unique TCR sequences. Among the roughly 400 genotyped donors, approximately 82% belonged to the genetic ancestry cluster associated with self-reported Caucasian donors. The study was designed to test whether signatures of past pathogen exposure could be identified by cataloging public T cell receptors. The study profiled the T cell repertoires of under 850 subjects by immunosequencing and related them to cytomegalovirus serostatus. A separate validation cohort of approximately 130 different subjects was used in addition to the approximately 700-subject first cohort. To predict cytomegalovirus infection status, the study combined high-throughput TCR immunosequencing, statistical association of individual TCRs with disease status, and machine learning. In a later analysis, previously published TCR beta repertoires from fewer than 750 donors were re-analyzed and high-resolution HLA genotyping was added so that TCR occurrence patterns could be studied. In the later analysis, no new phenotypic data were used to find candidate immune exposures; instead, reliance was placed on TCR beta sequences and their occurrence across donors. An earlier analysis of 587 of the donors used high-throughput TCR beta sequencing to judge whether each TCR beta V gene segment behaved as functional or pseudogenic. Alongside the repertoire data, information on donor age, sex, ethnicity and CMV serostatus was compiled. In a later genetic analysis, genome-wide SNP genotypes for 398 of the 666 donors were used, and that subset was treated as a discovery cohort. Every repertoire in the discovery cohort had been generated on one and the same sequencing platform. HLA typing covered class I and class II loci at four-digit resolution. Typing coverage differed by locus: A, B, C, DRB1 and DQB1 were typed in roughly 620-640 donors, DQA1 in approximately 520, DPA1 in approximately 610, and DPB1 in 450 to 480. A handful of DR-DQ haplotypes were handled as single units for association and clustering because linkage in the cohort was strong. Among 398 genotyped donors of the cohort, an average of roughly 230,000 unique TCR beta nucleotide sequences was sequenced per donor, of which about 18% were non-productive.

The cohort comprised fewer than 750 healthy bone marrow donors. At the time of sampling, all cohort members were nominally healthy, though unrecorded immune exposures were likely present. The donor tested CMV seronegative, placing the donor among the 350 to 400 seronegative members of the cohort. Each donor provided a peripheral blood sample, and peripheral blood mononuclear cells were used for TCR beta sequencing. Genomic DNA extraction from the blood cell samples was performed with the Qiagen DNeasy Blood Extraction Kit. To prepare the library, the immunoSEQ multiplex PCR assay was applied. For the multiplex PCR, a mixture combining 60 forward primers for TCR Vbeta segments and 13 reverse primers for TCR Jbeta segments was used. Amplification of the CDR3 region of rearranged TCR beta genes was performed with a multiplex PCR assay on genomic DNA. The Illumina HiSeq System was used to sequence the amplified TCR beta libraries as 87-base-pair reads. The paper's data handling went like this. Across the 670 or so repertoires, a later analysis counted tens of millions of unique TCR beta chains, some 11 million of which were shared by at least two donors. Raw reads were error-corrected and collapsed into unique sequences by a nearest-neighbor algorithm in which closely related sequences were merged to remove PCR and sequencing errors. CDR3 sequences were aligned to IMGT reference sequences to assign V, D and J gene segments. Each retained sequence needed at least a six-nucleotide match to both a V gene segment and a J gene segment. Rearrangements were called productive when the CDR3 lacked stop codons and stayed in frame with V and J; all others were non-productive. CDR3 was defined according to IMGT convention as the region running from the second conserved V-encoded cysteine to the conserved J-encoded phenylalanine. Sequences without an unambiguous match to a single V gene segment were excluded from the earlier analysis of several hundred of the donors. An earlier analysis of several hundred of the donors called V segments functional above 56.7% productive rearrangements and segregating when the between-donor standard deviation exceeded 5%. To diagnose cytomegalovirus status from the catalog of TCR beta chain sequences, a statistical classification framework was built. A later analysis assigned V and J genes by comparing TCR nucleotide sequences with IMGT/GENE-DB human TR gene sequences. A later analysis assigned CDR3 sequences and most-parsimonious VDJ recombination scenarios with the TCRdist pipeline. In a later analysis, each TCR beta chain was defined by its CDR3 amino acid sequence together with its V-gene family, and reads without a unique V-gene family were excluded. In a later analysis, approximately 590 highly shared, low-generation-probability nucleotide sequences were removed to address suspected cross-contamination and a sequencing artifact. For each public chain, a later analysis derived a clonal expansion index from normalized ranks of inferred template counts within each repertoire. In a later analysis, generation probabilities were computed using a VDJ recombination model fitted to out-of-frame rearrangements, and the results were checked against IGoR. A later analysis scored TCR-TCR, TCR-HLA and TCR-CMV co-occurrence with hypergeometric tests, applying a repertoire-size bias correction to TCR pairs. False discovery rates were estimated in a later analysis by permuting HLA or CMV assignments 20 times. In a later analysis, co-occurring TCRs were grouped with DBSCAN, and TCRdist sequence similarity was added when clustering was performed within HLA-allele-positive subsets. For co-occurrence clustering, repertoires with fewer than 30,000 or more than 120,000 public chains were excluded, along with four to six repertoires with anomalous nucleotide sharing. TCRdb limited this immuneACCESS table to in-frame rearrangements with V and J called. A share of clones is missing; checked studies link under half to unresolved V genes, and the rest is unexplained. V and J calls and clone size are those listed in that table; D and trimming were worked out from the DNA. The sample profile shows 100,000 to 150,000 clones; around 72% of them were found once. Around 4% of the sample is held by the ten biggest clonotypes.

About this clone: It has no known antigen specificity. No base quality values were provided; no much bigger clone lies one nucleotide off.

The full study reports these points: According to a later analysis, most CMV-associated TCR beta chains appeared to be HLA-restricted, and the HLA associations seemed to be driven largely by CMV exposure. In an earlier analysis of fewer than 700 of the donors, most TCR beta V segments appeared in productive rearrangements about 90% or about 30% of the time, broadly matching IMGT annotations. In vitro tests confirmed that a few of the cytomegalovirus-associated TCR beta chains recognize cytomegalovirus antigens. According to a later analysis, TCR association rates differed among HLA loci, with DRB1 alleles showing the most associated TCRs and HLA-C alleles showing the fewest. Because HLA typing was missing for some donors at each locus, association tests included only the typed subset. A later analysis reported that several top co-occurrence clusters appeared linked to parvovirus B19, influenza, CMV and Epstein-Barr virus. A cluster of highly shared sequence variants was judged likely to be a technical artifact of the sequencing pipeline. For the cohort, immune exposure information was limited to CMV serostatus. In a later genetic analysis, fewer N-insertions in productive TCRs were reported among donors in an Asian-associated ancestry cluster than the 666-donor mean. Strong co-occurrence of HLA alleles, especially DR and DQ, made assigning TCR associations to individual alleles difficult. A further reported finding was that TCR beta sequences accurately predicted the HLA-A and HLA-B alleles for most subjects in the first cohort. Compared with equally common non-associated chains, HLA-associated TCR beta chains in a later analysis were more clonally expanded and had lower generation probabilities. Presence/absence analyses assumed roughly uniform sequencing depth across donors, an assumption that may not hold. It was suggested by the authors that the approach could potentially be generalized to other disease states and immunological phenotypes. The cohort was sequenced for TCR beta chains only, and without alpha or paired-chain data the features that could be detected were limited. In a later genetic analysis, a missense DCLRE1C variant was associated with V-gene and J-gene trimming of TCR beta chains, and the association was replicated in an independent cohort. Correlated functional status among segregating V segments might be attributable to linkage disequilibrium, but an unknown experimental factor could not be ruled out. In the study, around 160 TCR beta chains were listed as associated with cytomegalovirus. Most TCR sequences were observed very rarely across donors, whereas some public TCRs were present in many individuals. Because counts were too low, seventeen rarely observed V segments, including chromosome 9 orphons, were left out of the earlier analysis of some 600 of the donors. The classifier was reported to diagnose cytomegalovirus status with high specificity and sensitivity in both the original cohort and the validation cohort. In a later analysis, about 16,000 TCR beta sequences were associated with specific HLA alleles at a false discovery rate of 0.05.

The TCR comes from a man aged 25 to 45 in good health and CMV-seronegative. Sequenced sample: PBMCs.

The CDR3 has the sequence CASSPPGQGYEQYF. Here is the DNA: TGCGCCAGCAGTCCCCCGGGACAGGGGTACGAGCAGTACTTC. The rearranged chain carries TRBV5-1 and TRBJ2-7, and TRBD1 aligns with 10 junction nucleotides. The CDR3, from cysteine to phenylalanine, totals 14 residues. The entry retains the CDR3 DNA only, 42 bases that are in frame from base 1. CDR1 and CDR2 were assigned from the germline V gene as SGHRS and YFSETQ. Germline trimming: 5 bases from V, 4 bases from J; junction bases outside gene matches: 6.